This TCR beta chain was observed in a study of blood T cell repertoires in COVID-19. At the level of the study: Some COVID-19 samples were acute and others convalescent; all came from the United States, Italy and Spain. PBMCs, B-cell-depleted T cells, or T cells provided the cDNA or gDNA that made up the material.

This CDR3 has 15 amino acids. Germline V gene lookup returns CDR1 MDHEN and CDR2 SYDVKM. The V gene end was trimmed by 9 bases and the J gene end by 8 bases; junction bases not matched to a gene: 10. Assignment of participants to cohorts was predicated upon participant-reported clinical history. The assay was immunoSEQ multiplex PCR, and TCRdb's table has in-frame clones only and misses some. Of about 160,000 clones detected, around 82% appear once; the ten largest clones hold roughly 4%. The specimen sequenced was PBMCs or T cells enriched from blood (not recorded which). The sequence was collected from a woman in her forties or fifties in a cohort exposed to, infected with or recovered from COVID-19 (not recorded which). The chain employs TRBV28 and TRBJ1-6; TRBD1 matches 10 bases. In DNA form, the CDR3 reads TGTGCCAGTAAAACCTCCGGGACAGGGGATTCACCCCTCCACTTT. Residues: CASKTSGTGDSPLHF.